These 27 T cell receptor beta chains were sequenced from one sample in a study of cytomegalovirus exposure and HLA in healthy donors. The study ran its PCR with 60 Vbeta and 13 Jbeta primers. Only in-frame clones appear in the TCRdb table, and some are missing; sequencing was by immunoSEQ multiplex PCR. The table has 150,000 to 200,000 clones, 75% to 90% seen once. Sequences were obtained from PBMCs. Receptors originate from a boy between 2 and 15 years old in good health and CMV-seronegative.

The chain couples TRBV11-1 to TRBJ2-3, with 8 bases matching TRBD2. CDR1 and CDR2 from the germline V gene are SGHAT and FQDESV (reference sequence). CDR3 length: 15 amino acids. V trimming: 5 bases; J trimming: 2 bases; junction bases outside the gene matches: 6. DNA of the CDR3: TGTGCCAGCAGCCGCAGCGGGGGACACACAGATACGCAGTATTTT. Amino acid sequence: CASSRSGGHTDTQYF.

This sequence joins TRBV27 and TRBJ2-7; the match to TRBD1 covers 9 bases. The CDR3 is 16 amino acids. CDR1 and CDR2 from the germline V gene are MNHEY and SMNVEV (reference sequence). With 6 bases clipped from V and 1 base from J, the junction kept 10 bases outside the gene matches. The CDR3 loop reads CASRRGGQGTSYEQYF. CDR3 coding DNA: TGTGCCAGCAGGAGGGGAGGACAGGGGACGTCCTACGAGCAGTACTTC.

This clone showed up just a few times. The rearrangement uses TRBV6-5 and TRBJ1-2; TRBD1 aligns across 7 bases. CDR3 size: 12 residues. CDR1 is MNHEY and CDR2 is SVGAGI in the germline V gene. The trim removed 2 bases at V and 14 bases at J, leaving 8 bases unmatched. The chain's CDR3 is CASSYRTGPETF. The DNA for the CDR3 is TGTGCCAGCAGTTACAGGACAGGACCGGAGACCTTC.

The CDR3 DNA is TGTGCCATCAGTGACGGGGTGAACACTGAAGCTTTCTTT. Translated: CAISDGVNTEAFF. The V call is TRBV10-3, the J call TRBJ1-1; D call uncertain. This CDR3 spans 13 amino acids. Germline V lookup: CDR1 ENHRY, CDR2 SYGVKD. The V end lost 3 bases, the J end lost 0 bases, and 5 bases lay between the germline ends.

J is TRBJ1-3 and V is TRBV14; possibly TRBD1 for D (6 bases). Germline-derived CDR1 and CDR2 are SGHDN and FVKESK. The ends were cut back, 0 bases at V and 0 bases at J, with 6 bases in the middle. The CDR3 has 15 residues. The CDR3 reads CASSQEGASGNTIYF. The CDR3 DNA is TGTGCCAGCAGCCAAGAGGGGGCCTCTGGAAACACCATATATTTT.

DNA of the CDR3: TGTGCCAGCAGCCGGGGGACAGGAGTAAGTGGCTACACCTTC. Translated: CASSRGTGVSGYTF. This sequence joins TRBV6-5 and TRBJ1-2, with 8 nucleotides matching TRBD1. The V gene end was trimmed by 6 bases and the J gene end by 7 bases; junction bases not matched to a gene: 10. This CDR3 has 14 residues. Germline V gives CDR1 MNHEY, CDR2 SVGAGI.

On this clone itself: This same CDR3 is encoded by further DNA sequences in the sample. The V and J genes are TRBV11-2 and TRBJ2-3, with D perhaps matching TRBD2 (5 bases). The CDR3 length is 14 residues. Germline CDR1 reads SGHAT; CDR2 reads FQNNGV. V lost 2 bases and J lost 4, with 10 bases in between. CDR3 amino acids: CASSLSLGADTQYF. CDR3 nucleotides: TGTGCCAGCAGCTTATCCCTGGGAGCAGATACGCAGTATTTT.

The V call is TRBV5-1, the J call TRBJ1-1; 7 positions agree with TRBD1. CDR1 is SGHRS, CDR2 YFSETQ, per germline. V lost 2 bases, J lost 7 bases, and 5 bases stayed unmatched. This CDR3 has 13 amino acids. DNA for the CDR3: TGCGCCAGCAGCTTCTTGGACAGGCGTGAAGCTTTCTTT. Translation gives CASSFLDRREAFF.

Concerning this clone itself: One end of the junction does not line up with germline, which may come from a read error. The chain has TRBV13 and TRBJ1-2; 7 bases agree with TRBD1. The length of the CDR3 is 12 residues. Germline V gene lookup returns CDR1 PRHDT and CDR2 FYEKMQ (reference sequence). CDR3 region: CASSKGTARALF. CDR3 DNA sequence: TGTGCCAGCAGCAAAGGGACAGCGAGGGCGCTTTTC.

This chain connects TRBV4-1 to TRBJ2-5, with D possibly matching TRBD1 (5 bases). Per germline, CDR1 MGHRA and CDR2 YSYEKL. The CDR3 is 14 residues long. V was trimmed by 1 base and J by 2 bases, leaving 8 bases between them. This chain's CDR3 is CASSQGAGQETQYF. The CDR3 DNA reads TGCGCCAGCAGCCAAGGGGCAGGGCAAGAGACCCAGTACTTC.

The chain combines TRBV27 with TRBJ1-4; D gene unclear. The CDR3 covers 13 residues. In germline, CDR1 is MNHEY, CDR2 SMNVEV (reference sequence). V dropped 6 bases and J dropped 0 bases, with 5 bases sitting between them. The CDR3 DNA follows: TGTGCCAGCAGCACGGCAACTAATGAAAAACTGTTTTTT. Residues: CASSTATNEKLFF.

This chain links TRBV2 with TRBJ2-1; weak D call: TRBD1 (6 bases). The CDR3 runs to 16 residues. The V gene's germline CDR1 is SNHLY and CDR2 FYNNEI. Trimming removed 3 bases at V and 7 bases at J, with 19 bases between. The CDR3 nucleotides read TGTGCCAGCAGTGATCCGGGACACCCCGCGGGTAATGAGCAGTTCTTC. Its protein is CASSDPGHPAGNEQFF. The entire variable domain, with the rest obtained from reference TRBV2 and TRBJ2-1, is as follows: EPEVTQTPSHQVTQMGQEVILRCVPISNHLYFYWYRQILGQKVEFLVSFYNNEISEKSEIFDDQFSVERPDGSNFTLKIRSTKLEDSAMYFCASSDPGHPAGNEQFFGPGTRLTVL.

This chain joins TRBV13 and TRBJ1-1; unclear D gene. V was shortened by 1 base and J by 0 bases, with 15 bases between the two germline ends. The CDR3 is made up of 17 amino acids. Germline CDR1 is PRHDT and CDR2 is FYEKMQ (reference sequence). The CDR3 DNA reads as TGTGCCAGCAGCTTAGCGAATGTTCACCTAATGAACACTGAAGCTTTCTTT. This encodes CASSLANVHLMNTEAFF. Variable domain in full (rest from reference TRBV13 and TRBJ1-1): AAGVIQSPRHLIKEKRETATLKCYPIPRHDTVYWYQQGPGQDPQFLISFYEKMQSDKGSIPDRFSAQQFSDYHSELNMSSLELGDSALYFCASSLANVHLMNTEAFFGQGTRLTVV.

This chain's CDR3 is CASRQGVADTQYF. The CDR3 region has the DNA TGTGCCAGCAGGCAGGGGGTCGCAGATACGCAGTATTTT. V gene TRBV6-4 combines with J gene TRBJ2-3; 7 bases are shared with TRBD1. Germline V gives CDR1 MRHNA, CDR2 SNTAGT. The CDR3 runs to 13 residues. V shed 6 bases and J 4 bases; nucleotides not matched to a gene: 4.

J is TRBJ1-1 and V is TRBV20-1; no firm D call. The germline gives CDR1 DFQATT, CDR2 SNEGSKA (reference sequence). V was shortened by 6 bases and J by 8 bases, with 13 bases between the two germline ends. The CDR3 sequence is 11 residues long. CDR3 in DNA: TGCAGTGCAGAAGGCGGGAAAGAAGCTTTCTTT. Amino acid sequence: CSAEGGKEAFF.

This clone was picked up one time. V is TRBV7-9 and J is TRBJ2-7, with 7 bases that match TRBD2. This CDR3 is built from 13 residues. Germline loops: CDR1 SEHNR, CDR2 FQNEAQ (reference sequence). The junction had 2 bases not matched to a gene; V was cut back by 1 base and J by 5 bases. The DNA of the CDR3 is TGTGCCAGCAGCTTAGTGGGAGGGGACGAGCAGTACTTC. Protein: CASSLVGGDEQYF.

This clone was seen only a few times. The J gene is TRBJ2-7, the V gene TRBV4-2; 7 bases are shared with TRBD2. V lost 0 bases, J lost 2 bases, and 4 bases stayed unmatched. CDR3 length equals 15 residues. CDR1 LGHNA and CDR2 YNFKEQ come from the germline V gene. The CDR3 DNA sequence: TGTGCCAGCAGCCAAGAAGCTCGGGGGGCCTACGAGCAGTACTTC. Encoded protein: CASSQEARGAYEQYF.

The chain's CDR3 is CASRLAGASQETQYF. The CDR3 DNA reads as TGTGCCAGCAGATTAGCGGGGGCCTCCCAAGAGACCCAGTACTTC. The chain links TRBV2 to TRBJ2-5, with 9 nucleotides matching TRBD2. The germline V gene has CDR1 SNHLY and CDR2 FYNNEI. The CDR3 consists of 15 residues. The junction had 6 bases not matched to a gene; V was cut back by 6 bases and J by 1 base.

The V call is TRBV18, the J call TRBJ1-2; 11 bases are shared with TRBD1. Trimming at V came to 3 bases and at J to 8 bases, leaving 5 bases not matched to a gene. CDR1 and CDR2 (germline): KGHSH, LQKENI. The CDR3 covers 14 residues. CDR3: CASSPDRGLKGYTF. Here the CDR3 DNA reads TGTGCCAGCTCACCGGACAGGGGGCTAAAAGGCTACACCTTC. Based on the CDR3 plus reference TRBV18 and TRBJ1-2, the full variable domain is NAGVMQNPRHLVRRRGQEARLRCSPMKGHSHVYWYRQLPEEGLKFMVYLQKENIIDESGMPKERFSAEFPKEGPSILRIQQVVRGDSAAYFCASSPDRGLKGYTFGSGTRLTVV.

This chain connects TRBV6-5 to TRBJ2-2; 7 positions match TRBD2. The germline V gene has CDR1 MNHEY and CDR2 SVGAGI. The V gene end was trimmed by 2 bases and the J gene end by 3 bases; junction bases not matched to a gene: 3. This CDR3 is 15 amino acids long. In DNA form, the CDR3 reads TGTGCCAGCAGTTACGGCGGGAGTCACACCGGGGAGCTGTTTTTT. Amino acid sequence: CASSYGGSHTGELFF.

The chain employs TRBV19 and TRBJ2-1, with 10 nucleotides matching TRBD2. CDR1 and CDR2 (germline): LNHDA, SQIVND (reference sequence). The CDR3 extends over 15 amino acids. The trim removed 2 bases at V and 5 bases at J, leaving 3 bases unmatched. The CDR3 DNA is TGTGCCAGTAGTATATTTAGCGGGGGGAACAATGAGCAGTTCTTC. Its protein is CASSIFSGGNNEQFF. Together with reference TRBV19 and TRBJ2-1, the CDR3 gives the full variable domain: DGGITQSPKYLFRKEGQNVTLSCEQNLNHDAMYWYRQDPGQGLRLIYYSQIVNDFQKGDIAEGYSVSREKKESFPLTVTSAQKNPTAFYLCASSIFSGGNNEQFFGPGTRLTVL.

CDR3 protein: CASSLGRGGAYNEQFF. The DNA of the CDR3 is TGTGCCAGCAGCTTGGGGAGGGGGGGCGCCTACAATGAGCAGTTCTTC. This chain links TRBV5-5 with TRBJ2-1; TRBD2 is a possible D gene (7 bases). With 0 bases removed from V and 2 bases from J, the gap between germline ends came to 12 bases. Germline V gene lookup returns CDR1 SGHKS and CDR2 YYEKEE (reference sequence). There are 16 residues in the CDR3. The whole variable domain, filled in from reference TRBV5-5 and TRBJ2-1, reads DAGVTQSPTHLIKTRGQQVTLRCSPISGHKSVSWYQQVLGQGPQFIFQYYEKEERGRGNFPDRFSARQFPNYSSELNVNALLLGDSALYLCASSLGRGGAYNEQFFGPGTRLTVL.

The V and J genes are TRBV10-3 and TRBJ2-5, with a possible D match to TRBD2 (5 bases). The CDR3 is 15 residues long. V was clipped by 6 bases and J by 5 bases, with 19 bases between them. Germline values: CDR1 ENHRY, CDR2 SYGVKD. CDR3 nucleotide sequence: TGTGCCATCAGCCCCGGGCCTGGGAGAGGCGAGACCCAGTACTTC. Protein: CAISPGPGRGETQYF.

This chain links TRBV14 with TRBJ1-1; no clear D gene. The CDR3 runs 16 residues. The ends were cut back, 3 bases at V and 1 base at J, with 15 bases in the middle. CDR1 and CDR2 from the germline V gene are SGHDN and FVKESK. The CDR3 coding sequence is TGTGCCAGCAGCCAGCGGGCCCTAGCAGGGAACACTGAAGCTTTCTTT. As protein: CASSQRALAGNTEAFF.

The chain joins TRBV29-1 to TRBJ2-7; TRBD1 agrees at 7 bases. The CDR3 runs to 12 residues. Losses at the gene ends were 4 bases for V and 3 bases for J; bases not matched to a gene: 3. Germline loops: CDR1 SQVTM, CDR2 ANQGSEA. The CDR3 region is CSVGDRVYEQYF. CDR3 DNA sequence: TGCAGCGTTGGGGACAGAGTCTACGAGCAGTACTTC.

The DNA of the CDR3 is TGCGCCAGCAGCCCGGTGAGAGGGACAGGGAATATCGGCTACACCTTC. Translation: CASSPVRGTGNIGYTF. The chain combines TRBV4-3 with TRBJ1-2, with TRBD1 matching 9 bases. The CDR3 totals 16 residues. Losses at the gene ends were 4 bases for V and 8 bases for J; bases not matched to a gene: 14. Per the germline V gene, CDR1 is LGHNA and CDR2 is YSLEER.

The rearrangement joins TRBV5-1 to TRBJ2-5; TRBD1 is a possible D gene (5 bases). CDR1 SGHRS and CDR2 YFSETQ come from the germline V gene. V lost 0 bases to trimming and J lost 7 bases, with 7 bases between them. This CDR3 is built from 12 residues. This CDR3 is CASSLEGLTQYF. The CDR3, as DNA: TGCGCCAGCAGCTTGGAGGGGCTGACCCAGTACTTC.